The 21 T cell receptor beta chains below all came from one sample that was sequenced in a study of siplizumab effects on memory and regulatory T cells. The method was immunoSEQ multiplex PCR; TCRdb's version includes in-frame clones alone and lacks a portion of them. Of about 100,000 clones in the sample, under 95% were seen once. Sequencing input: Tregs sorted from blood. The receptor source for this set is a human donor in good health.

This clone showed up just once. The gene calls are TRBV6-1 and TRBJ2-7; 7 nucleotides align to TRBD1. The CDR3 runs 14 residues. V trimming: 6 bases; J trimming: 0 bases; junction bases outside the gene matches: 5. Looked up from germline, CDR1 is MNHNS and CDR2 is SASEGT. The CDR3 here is CASSPGGYSYEQYF. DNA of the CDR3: TGTGCCAGCAGCCCAGGGGGATACTCCTACGAGCAGTACTTC.

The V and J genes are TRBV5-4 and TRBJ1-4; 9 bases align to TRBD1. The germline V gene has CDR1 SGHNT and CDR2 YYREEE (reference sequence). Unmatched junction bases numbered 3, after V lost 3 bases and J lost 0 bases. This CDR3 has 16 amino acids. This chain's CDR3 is CASSWWDRATNEKLFF. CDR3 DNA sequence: TGTGCCAGCAGCTGGTGGGACAGGGCAACTAATGAAAAACTGTTTTTT.

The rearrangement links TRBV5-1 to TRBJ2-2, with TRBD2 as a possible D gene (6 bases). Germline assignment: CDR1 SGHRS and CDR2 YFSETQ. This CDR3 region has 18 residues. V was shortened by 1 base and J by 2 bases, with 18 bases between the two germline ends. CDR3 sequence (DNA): TGCGCCAGCAGCTTGCGATACCGGACTATCTTTAACACCGGGGAGCTGTTTTTT. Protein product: CASSLRYRTIFNTGELFF.

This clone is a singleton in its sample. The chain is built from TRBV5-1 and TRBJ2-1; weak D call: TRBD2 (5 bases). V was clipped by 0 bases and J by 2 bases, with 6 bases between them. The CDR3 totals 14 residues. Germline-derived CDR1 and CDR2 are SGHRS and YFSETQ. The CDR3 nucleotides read TGCGCCAGCAGCTTGGACGGGACCTACAATGAGCAGTTCTTC. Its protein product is CASSLDGTYNEQFF.

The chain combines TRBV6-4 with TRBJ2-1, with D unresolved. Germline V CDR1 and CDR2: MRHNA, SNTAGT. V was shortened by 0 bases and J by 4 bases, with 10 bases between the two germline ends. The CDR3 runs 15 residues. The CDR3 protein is CASSDSGSIYNEQFF. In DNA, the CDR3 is TGTGCCAGCAGTGACTCTGGAAGCATATACAATGAGCAGTTCTTC.

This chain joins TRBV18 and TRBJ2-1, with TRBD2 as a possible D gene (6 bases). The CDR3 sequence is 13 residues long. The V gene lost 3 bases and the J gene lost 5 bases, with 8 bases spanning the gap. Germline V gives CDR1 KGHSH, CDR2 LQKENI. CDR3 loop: CASSPSGDNEQFF. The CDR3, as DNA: TGTGCCAGCTCACCCTCGGGGGACAATGAGCAGTTCTTC.

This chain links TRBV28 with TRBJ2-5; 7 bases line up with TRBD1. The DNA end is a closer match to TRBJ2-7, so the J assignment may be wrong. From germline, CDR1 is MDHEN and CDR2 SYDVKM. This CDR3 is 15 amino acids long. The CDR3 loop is CASSPPGGVGYEQYF. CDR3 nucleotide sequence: TGTGCCAGCAGTCCCCCAGGGGGAGTGGGTTACGAGCAGTACTTC.

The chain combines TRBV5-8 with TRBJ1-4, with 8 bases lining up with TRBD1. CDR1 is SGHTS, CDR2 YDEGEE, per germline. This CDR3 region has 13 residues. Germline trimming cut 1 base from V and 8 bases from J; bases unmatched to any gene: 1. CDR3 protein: CASSLNRGEKLFF. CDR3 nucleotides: TGTGCCAGCAGCTTGAACAGGGGGGAAAAACTGTTTTTT.

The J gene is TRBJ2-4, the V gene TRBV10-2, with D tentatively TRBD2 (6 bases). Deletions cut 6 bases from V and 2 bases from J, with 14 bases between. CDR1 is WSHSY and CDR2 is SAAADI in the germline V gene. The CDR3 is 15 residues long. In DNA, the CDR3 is TGCGCCAGCAGGGGTAGCGGCTCATCCAAAAACATTCAGTACTTC. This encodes CASRGSGSSKNIQYF.

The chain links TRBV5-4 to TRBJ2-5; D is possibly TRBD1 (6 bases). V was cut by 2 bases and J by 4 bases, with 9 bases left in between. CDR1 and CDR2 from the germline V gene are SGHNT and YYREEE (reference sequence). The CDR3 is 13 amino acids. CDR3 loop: CASSLQGPETQYF. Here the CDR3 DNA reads TGTGCCAGCAGCTTACAGGGTCCAGAGACCCAGTACTTC.

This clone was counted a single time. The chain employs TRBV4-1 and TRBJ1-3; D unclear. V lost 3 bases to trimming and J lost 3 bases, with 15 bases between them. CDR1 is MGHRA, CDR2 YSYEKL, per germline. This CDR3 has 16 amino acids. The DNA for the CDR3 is TGCGCCAGCAGCCAGATGATCAGAGCTCTTGGAAACACCATATATTTT. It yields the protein CASSQMIRALGNTIYF.

The CDR3 loop reads CASSYPVVAGADTGELFF. DNA of the CDR3: TGCGCCAGCAGCTACCCCGTAGTAGCGGGAGCTGACACCGGGGAGCTGTTTTTT. The chain is built from TRBV10-2 and TRBJ2-2; 9 bases line up with TRBD2. The J segment lost 3 bases and the V segment lost 6 bases, leaving 14 bases of the junction unmatched. CDR1 and CDR2 from the germline V gene are WSHSY and SAAADI. CDR3 size: 18 residues.

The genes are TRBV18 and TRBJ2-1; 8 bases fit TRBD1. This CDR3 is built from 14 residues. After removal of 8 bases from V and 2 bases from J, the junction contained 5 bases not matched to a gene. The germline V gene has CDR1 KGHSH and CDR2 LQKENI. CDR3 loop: CASQSTGAYNEQFF. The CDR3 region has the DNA TGTGCCAGCCAGTCGACAGGGGCCTACAATGAGCAGTTCTTC.

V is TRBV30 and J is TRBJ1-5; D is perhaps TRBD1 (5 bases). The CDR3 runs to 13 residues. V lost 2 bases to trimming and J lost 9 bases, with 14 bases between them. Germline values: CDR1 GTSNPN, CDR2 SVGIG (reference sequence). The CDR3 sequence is CAWSLTGISPQHF. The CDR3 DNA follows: TGTGCCTGGAGTTTAACAGGTATTTCGCCCCAGCATTTT.

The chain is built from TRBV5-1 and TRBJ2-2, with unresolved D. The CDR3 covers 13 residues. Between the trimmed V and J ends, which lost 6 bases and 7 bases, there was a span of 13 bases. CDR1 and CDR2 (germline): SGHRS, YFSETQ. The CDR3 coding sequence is TGCGCCAGCAAAAGGGCCCTAGACGGGGAGCTGTTTTTT. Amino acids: CASKRALDGELFF.

CDR3 in amino acids: CASMLESYEQYF. Here the CDR3 DNA reads TGTGCCAGTATGTTGGAGTCCTACGAGCAGTACTTC. The chain uses TRBV19 and TRBJ2-7; D gene unclear. This CDR3 contains 12 residues. Germline V gene sequence: CDR1 LNHDA, CDR2 SQIVND (reference sequence). Trimming cost V 7 bases and J 1 base, with 8 bases left between them.

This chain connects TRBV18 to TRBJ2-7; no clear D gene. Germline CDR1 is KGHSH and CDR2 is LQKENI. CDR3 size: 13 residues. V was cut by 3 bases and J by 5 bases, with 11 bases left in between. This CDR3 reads CASSPGQSDEQYF. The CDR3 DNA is TGTGCCAGCTCACCGGGCCAGTCGGACGAGCAGTACTTC.

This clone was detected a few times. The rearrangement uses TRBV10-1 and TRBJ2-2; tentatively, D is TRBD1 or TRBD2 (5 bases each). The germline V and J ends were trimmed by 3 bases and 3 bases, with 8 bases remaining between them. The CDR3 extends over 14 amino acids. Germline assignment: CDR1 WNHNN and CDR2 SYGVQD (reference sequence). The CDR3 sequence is CASSDGTDTGELFF. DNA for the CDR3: TGCGCCAGCAGTGATGGGACGGACACCGGGGAGCTGTTTTTT.

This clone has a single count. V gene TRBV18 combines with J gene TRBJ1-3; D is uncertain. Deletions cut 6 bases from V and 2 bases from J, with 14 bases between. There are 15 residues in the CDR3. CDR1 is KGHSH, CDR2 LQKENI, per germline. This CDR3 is CASSSLSEAGNTIYF. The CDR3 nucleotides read TGTGCCAGCTCGAGTTTAAGTGAAGCTGGAAACACCATATATTTT.

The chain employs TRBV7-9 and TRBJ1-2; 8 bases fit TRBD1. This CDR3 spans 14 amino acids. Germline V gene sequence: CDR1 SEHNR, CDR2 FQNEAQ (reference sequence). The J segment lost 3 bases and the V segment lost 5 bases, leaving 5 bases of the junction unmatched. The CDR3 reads CASSPQGAHYGYTF. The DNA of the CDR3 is TGTGCCAGCAGCCCGCAGGGGGCACACTATGGCTACACCTTC.

The chain's CDR3 is CASRKQGGQPQHF. In DNA form, the CDR3 reads TGTGCCAGCAGAAAACAGGGCGGTCAGCCCCAGCATTTT. V is TRBV6-5 and J is TRBJ1-5, with D perhaps TRBD1 (6 bases). Trimming pared 6 bases from V and 6 bases from J, leaving 12 bases between. Germline V lookup: CDR1 MNHEY, CDR2 SVGAGI. The CDR3 is 13 amino acids.